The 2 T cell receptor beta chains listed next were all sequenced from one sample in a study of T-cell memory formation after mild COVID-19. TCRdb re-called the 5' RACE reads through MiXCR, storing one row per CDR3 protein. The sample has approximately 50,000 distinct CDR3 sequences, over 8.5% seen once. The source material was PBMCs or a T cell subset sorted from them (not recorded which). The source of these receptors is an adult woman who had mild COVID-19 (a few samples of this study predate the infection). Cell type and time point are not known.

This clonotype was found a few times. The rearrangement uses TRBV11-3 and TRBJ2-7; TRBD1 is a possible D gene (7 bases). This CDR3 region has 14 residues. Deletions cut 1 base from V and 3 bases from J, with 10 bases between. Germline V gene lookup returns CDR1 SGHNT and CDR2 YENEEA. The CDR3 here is CASSLGGDSYEQYF. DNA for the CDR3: TGTGCCAGCAGCTTAGGGGGGGACAGCTACGAGCAGTACTTC. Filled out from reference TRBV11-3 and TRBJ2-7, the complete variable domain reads EAGVVQSPRYKIIEKKQPVAFWCNPISGHNTLYWYLQNLGQGPELLIRYENEEAVDDSQLPKDRFSAERLKGVDSTLKIQPAELGDSAVYLCASSLGGDSYEQYFGPGTRLTVT.

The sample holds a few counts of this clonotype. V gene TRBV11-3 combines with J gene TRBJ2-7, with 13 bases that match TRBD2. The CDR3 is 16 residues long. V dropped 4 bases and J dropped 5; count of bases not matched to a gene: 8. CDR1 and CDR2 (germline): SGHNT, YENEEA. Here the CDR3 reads CASSYRGGLAGNEQYF. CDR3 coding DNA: TGTGCCAGCAGCTACCGTGGGGGACTAGCGGGAAACGAGCAGTACTTC.